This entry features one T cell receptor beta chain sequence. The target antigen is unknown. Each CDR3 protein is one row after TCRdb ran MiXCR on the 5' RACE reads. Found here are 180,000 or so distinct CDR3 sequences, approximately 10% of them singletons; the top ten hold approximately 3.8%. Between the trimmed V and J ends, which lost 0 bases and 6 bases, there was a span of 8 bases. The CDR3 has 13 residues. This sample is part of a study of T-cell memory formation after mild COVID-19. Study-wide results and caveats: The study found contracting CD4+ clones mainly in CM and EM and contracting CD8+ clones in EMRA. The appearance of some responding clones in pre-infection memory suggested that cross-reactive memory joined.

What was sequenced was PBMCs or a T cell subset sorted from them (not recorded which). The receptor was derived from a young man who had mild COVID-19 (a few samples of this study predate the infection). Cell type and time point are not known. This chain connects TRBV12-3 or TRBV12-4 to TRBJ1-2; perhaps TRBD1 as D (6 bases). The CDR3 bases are TGTGCCAGCAGTTTAGCACACAGGGATGGCTACACCTTC. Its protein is CASSLAHRDGYTF.